Listed below are T cell receptor beta chains from one sample, sequenced in a study of cytomegalovirus exposure and HLA in healthy donors. This table comes from immunoSEQ multiplex PCR, and its TCRdb copy is limited to in-frame clones, with some not included. The sample lists over 200,000 clones; approximately 90% were seen once. The specimen sequenced was PBMCs. These receptors came from a woman in her late teens or twenties in good health and CMV-seronegative. CDR3s include the opening cysteine and the closing phenylalanine or tryptophan. The D gene is left open where the match is weak. Some rows mark clone size as missing; the rest say once, few, many or name a class of expanded clone.

j_call v_call clone_size d_call cdr3_aa cdr3_nt
TRBJ2-7 TRBV5-4 NA NA CASSFRPGPEQYF TGTGCCAGCAGCTTCCGTCCAGGGCCCGAGCAGTACTTC
TRBJ1-2 TRBV2 NA TRBD1 CAGTGATNYGYTF TGTGCCGGGACAGGCGCCACTAACTATGGCTACACCTTC
TRBJ2-7 TRBV9 NA TRBD1 CASSVGGDRVYEQYF TGTGCCAGCAGCGTAGGAGGGGACAGGGTGTACGAGCAGTACTTC
TRBJ1-5 TRBV4-1 NA NA CASSHQTWGQPQHF TGCGCCAGCAGCCACCAGACATGGGGCCAGCCCCAGCATTTT
TRBJ2-7 TRBV7-2 NA NA CASSFETGYEQYF TGTGCCAGCAGCTTTGAGACTGGCTACGAGCAGTACTTC
TRBJ2-1 TRBV14 once TRBD2 CASSRGLAGGEFF TGTGCCAGCAGCAGGGGACTAGCGGGCGGGGAGTTCTTC
TRBJ2-2 TRBV7-6 NA NA CASSPSGLPGELFF TGTGCCAGCAGCCCCTCCGGTCTCCCCGGGGAGCTGTTTTTT
TRBJ2-7 TRBV11-3 once NA CASSRDSPYEQYF TGTGCCAGCAGCCGGGACTCACCCTACGAGCAGTACTTC
TRBJ2-7 TRBV7-9 NA NA CASSLEGRGGSYEQYF TGTGCCAGCAGCTTAGAAGGTCGCGGCGGCTCCTACGAGCAGTACTTC
TRBJ2-5 TRBV4-1 NA TRBD2 CASSQDRSGGPRGETQYF TGCGCCAGCAGCCAAGATCGCAGCGGGGGACCGCGAGGAGAGACCCAGTACTTC
TRBJ2-7 TRBV2 NA NA CASSEAERAAYF TGTGCCAGCAGTGAAGCGGAGCGGGCGGCGTACTTC
TRBJ2-7 TRBV4-2 NA NA CASSQGRESYEQYF TGTGCCAGCAGCCAAGGGAGGGAGAGCTACGAGCAGTACTTC
TRBJ2-5 TRBV7-3 NA NA CASSSTQMYQETQYF TGTGCCAGCAGCTCCACACAGATGTACCAAGAGACCCAGTACTTC
TRBJ2-7 TRBV11-3 NA TRBD2 CASSSGLADYEQYF TGTGCCAGCAGCTCAGGACTAGCGGATTACGAGCAGTACTTC
TRBJ2-2 TRBV30 NA TRBD2 CAWSVRAGGPDGELFF TGTGCCTGGAGTGTGAGAGCGGGAGGGCCTGACGGGGAGCTGTTTTTT
TRBJ2-7 TRBV14 NA NA CASSQDLRGFGEQYF TGTGCCAGCAGCCAAGATTTACGAGGTTTTGGCGAGCAGTACTTC
TRBJ1-6 TRBV14 few NA CASSQGGRHSPLHF TGTGCCAGCAGCCAAGGGGGCCGCCATTCACCCCTCCACTTT
TRBJ1-1 TRBV2 NA NA CASSVFTGGAFF TGTGCCAGCAGTGTTTTCACTGGGGGGGCTTTCTTT
TRBJ1-5 TRBV16 once TRBD1 CASSHPQGGQPQHF TGTGCCAGCAGCCACCCACAGGGGGGTCAGCCCCAGCATTTT
TRBJ1-2 TRBV11-2 NA TRBD1 CASSTIQGVYGYTF TGTGCCAGCAGTACAATTCAGGGGGTCTATGGCTACACCTTC
TRBJ1-2 TRBV7-9 NA TRBD1 CASSKRTGGDYGYTF TGTGCCAGCAGCAAGAGGACAGGGGGTGACTATGGCTACACCTTC
TRBJ2-1 TRBV13 NA NA CASSLGRRGHEQFF TGTGCCAGCAGCTTAGGCCGGAGGGGGCATGAGCAGTTCTTC
TRBJ2-7 TRBV7-2 NA TRBD1 CASSSRTGQFLYEQYF TGTGCCAGCAGCTCGCGGACAGGGCAATTTCTGTACGAGCAGTACTTC
TRBJ2-3 TRBV4-1 once TRBD2 CASSPRTSGTLRTDTQYF TGCGCCAGCAGCCCGCGGACTAGCGGGACTTTGAGGACAGATACGCAGTATTTT
TRBJ2-3 TRBV5-1 NA TRBD1 CASSYSPDRNTDTQYF TGCGCCAGCAGCTACTCCCCGGACAGGAACACAGATACGCAGTATTTT
TRBJ2-1 TRBV5-1 NA TRBD1 CASSVDRGDEQFF TGCGCCAGCAGCGTGGACAGGGGAGATGAGCAGTTCTTC
TRBJ2-2 TRBV29-1 NA NA CSVGTANTGELFF TGCAGCGTTGGCACAGCGAACACCGGGGAGCTGTTTTTT
TRBJ1-6 TRBV5-1 NA NA CASSLEGVAYNSPLHF TGCGCCAGCAGCTTGGAGGGGGTCGCCTATAATTCACCCCTCCACTTT
TRBJ2-5 TRBV5-1 once TRBD2 CASSFRLAGGQETQYF TGCGCCAGCAGCTTCCGCTTAGCGGGGGGACAAGAGACCCAGTACTTC
TRBJ2-7 TRBV7-2 NA TRBD1 CASSSGTGAYEQYF TGTGCCAGCAGCTCGGGGACAGGGGCCTACGAGCAGTACTTC
TRBJ2-7 TRBV11-3 NA TRBD2 CASSPGTSADYEQYF TGTGCCAGCAGCCCCGGGACTAGCGCAGACTACGAGCAGTACTTC
TRBJ1-2 TRBV5-8 NA NA CASRPQGLGYGYTF TGTGCCAGCAGACCGCAGGGGCTGGGCTATGGCTACACCTTC
TRBJ2-1 TRBV2 NA NA CASQPPFSAEQFF TGTGCCAGCCAGCCCCCATTCAGCGCTGAGCAGTTCTTC
TRBJ1-5 TRBV27 NA NA CASSLPGLNRPQHF TGTGCCAGCAGTTTACCAGGGCTCAATCGGCCCCAGCATTTT
TRBJ2-2 TRBV27 NA TRBD2 CASSLYPAGGTGELFF TGTGCCAGCAGTTTATACCCAGCGGGGGGGACCGGGGAGCTGTTTTTT
TRBJ2-7 TRBV25-1 NA TRBD2 CASSVPAGGTRSYEQYF TGTGCCAGCAGTGTCCCAGCGGGGGGAACCCGCTCCTACGAGCAGTACTTC
TRBJ1-2 TRBV29-1 NA TRBD1 CSVATWDRGPPDYGYTF TGCAGCGTGGCGACGTGGGACAGGGGGCCGCCTGACTATGGCTACACCTTC
TRBJ2-2 TRBV7-9 NA TRBD1 CASSLGGTGYTGELFF TGTGCCAGCAGCTTAGGAGGGACAGGGTACACCGGGGAGCTGTTTTTT
TRBJ1-2 TRBV19 NA TRBD1 CACGQGGPEIYGYTF TGTGCCTGCGGACAGGGAGGTCCCGAGATCTATGGCTACACCTTC
TRBJ1-1 TRBV9 NA TRBD1 CASSRRGDRGLLNTEAFF TGTGCCAGCAGCAGAAGAGGGGACAGGGGGCTTCTGAACACTGAAGCTTTCTTT
TRBJ2-1 TRBV2 NA TRBD2 CASNAFSGGGYNEQFF TGTGCCAGCAATGCATTCAGCGGGGGGGGCTACAATGAGCAGTTCTTC
TRBJ1-1 TRBV11-3 NA NA CASRTQGEGNTEAFF TGTGCCAGCAGGACACAAGGGGAGGGAAACACTGAAGCTTTCTTT
TRBJ2-1 TRBV15 NA NA CATSRDLGAQVSNEQFF TGTGCCACCAGCAGAGATCTGGGGGCCCAGGTTTCAAATGAGCAGTTCTTC
TRBJ2-5 TRBV5-1 NA NA CASSLSLVETQYF TGCGCCAGCAGCTTATCTTTAGTAGAGACCCAGTACTTC
TRBJ2-3 TRBV5-6 NA TRBD2 CASSLEAERGDFTDTQYF TGTGCCAGCAGCTTGGAAGCCGAGCGGGGGGATTTCACAGATACGCAGTATTTT
TRBJ2-1 TRBV6-1 NA TRBD1 CAMGQSSYNEQFF TGTGCCATGGGACAGAGCTCCTACAATGAGCAGTTCTTC